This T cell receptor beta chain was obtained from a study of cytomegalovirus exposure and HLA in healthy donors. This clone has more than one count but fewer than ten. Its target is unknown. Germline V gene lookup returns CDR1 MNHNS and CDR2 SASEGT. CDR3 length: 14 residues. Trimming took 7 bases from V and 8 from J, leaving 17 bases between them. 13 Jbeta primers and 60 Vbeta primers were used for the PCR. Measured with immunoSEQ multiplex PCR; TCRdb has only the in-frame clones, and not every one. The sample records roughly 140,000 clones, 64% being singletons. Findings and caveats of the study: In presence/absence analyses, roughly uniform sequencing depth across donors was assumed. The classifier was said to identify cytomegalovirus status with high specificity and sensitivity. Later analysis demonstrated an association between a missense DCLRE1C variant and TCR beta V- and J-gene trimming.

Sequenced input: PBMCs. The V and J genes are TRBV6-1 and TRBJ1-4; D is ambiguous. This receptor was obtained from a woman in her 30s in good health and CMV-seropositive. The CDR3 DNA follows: TGTGCCAGCACCCCTGGGAGTGTTGGGGAAAAACTGTTTTTT. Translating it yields CASTPGSVGEKLFF.